These 27 T cell receptor beta chains came from one sample sequenced in a study of shared clonotypes between healthy human individuals. TCRdb's table, derived via immunoSEQ multiplex PCR, lists solely in-frame clones and lacks some. The sample contains hundreds of thousands of clones, roughly 87% of which appear only once. Sequences were obtained from memory CD8+ T cells sorted from blood. Subset indicated: CD45RO+ cells pooled with CCR7-negative TemRA cells. All receptors come from a man between 18 and 29 years old in good health.

The chain has TRBV7-9 and TRBJ1-2; unclear D gene. The V gene lost 4 bases and the J gene lost 2 bases, with 26 bases spanning the gap. Per germline, CDR1 SEHNR and CDR2 FQNEAQ (reference sequence). This CDR3 is built from 19 residues. DNA for the CDR3: TGTGCCAGCAGCTCCCCCACCTTGGCAGCCACTTCCCCGAACTATGGCTACACCTTC. Residues: CASSSPTLAATSPNYGYTF.

The chain employs TRBV7-9 and TRBJ2-5, with 11 bases that match TRBD1. From germline, CDR1 is SEHNR and CDR2 FQNEAQ (reference sequence). Trimming took 5 bases from V and 3 from J; bases not matched to a gene: 5. The CDR3 sequence is 15 residues long. The CDR3 region has the DNA TGTGCCAGCAGCGAAAGGACAGGGGGCAAAGAGACCCAGTACTTC. This translates into CASSERTGGKETQYF. The whole variable domain, filled in from reference TRBV7-9 and TRBJ2-5, reads DTGVSQNPRHKITKRGQNVTFRCDPISEHNRLYWYRQTLGQGPEFLTYFQNEAQLEKSRLLSDRFSAERPKGSFSTLEIQRTEQGDSAMYLCASSERTGGKETQYFGPGTRLLVL.

The rearrangement joins TRBV4-3 to TRBJ2-7, with D uncertain. Looked up from germline, CDR1 is LGHNA and CDR2 is YSLEER. V was trimmed by 2 bases and J by 5 bases, leaving 13 bases between them. This CDR3 region has 14 residues. The CDR3 nucleotides read TGCGCCAGCAGCCAACGCGGAATGGGGAACGAGCAGTACTTC. This translates into CASSQRGMGNEQYF.

The V call is TRBV13, the J call TRBJ2-7, with TRBD1 identical over 9 bases. Germline values: CDR1 PRHDT, CDR2 FYEKMQ (reference sequence). Trimming at V came to 5 bases and at J to 10 bases, leaving 3 bases not matched to a gene. The CDR3 runs 11 residues. The CDR3 loop reads CASSLDRGQYF. The CDR3 DNA sequence: TGTGCCAGCAGCCTGGACAGGGGACAGTACTTC.

The rearrangement uses TRBV28 and TRBJ1-2, with D possibly matching TRBD1 (5 bases). Germline CDR1 MDHEN, CDR2 SYDVKM. V lost 8 bases and J 8 bases, leaving 15 bases between the germline ends. This CDR3 spans 12 amino acids. DNA for the CDR3: TGTGCCAGCGGCCGGGGCAGCCTCGGCTACACCTTC. It is translated as CASGRGSLGYTF.

The V and J genes are TRBV29-1 and TRBJ1-2; 9 bases are shared with TRBD1. The germline CDR1 and CDR2 sequences are SQVTM and ANQGSEA. J gave up 3 bases and V 6 bases, and 8 bases lay outside the gene matches. This CDR3 spans 14 amino acids. CDR3 residues: CSVSEWDRDYGYTF. CDR3 nucleotide sequence: TGCAGCGTGTCTGAGTGGGACAGGGACTATGGCTACACCTTC.

The rearrangement links TRBV7-5 to TRBJ2-7; no DNA check was done on the table's D call, TRBD1. TRBV7-5 is listed as a pseudogene. The CDR3 runs to 20 residues. CDR3 residues: CARSPFSGTGDSRHSYEQYF. As DNA, the CDR3 is TGTGCCAGAAGCCCCTTCTCCGGGACAGGGGACTCTCGCCACTCCTACGAGCAGTACTTC.

The chain couples TRBV7-6 to TRBJ2-3; a possible D gene is TRBD1 (6 bases). Germline CDR1 reads SGHVS; CDR2 reads FNYEAQ. Trimming cost V 6 bases and J 2 bases, with 15 bases left between them. The CDR3 is 15 residues long. This chain's CDR3 is CASSVTQGHTDTQYF. CDR3 DNA sequence: TGTGCCAGCAGTGTTACCCAGGGACACACAGATACGCAGTATTTT.

This sequence joins TRBV9 and TRBJ2-1; 11 bases align to TRBD2. CDR3 length: 15 amino acids. Losses at the gene ends were 5 bases for V and 5 bases for J; bases not matched to a gene: 6. From germline, CDR1 is SGDLS and CDR2 YYNGEE. For the CDR3, the DNA is TGTGCCAGCAGTGATTCGGGACTAGCGGACAATGAGCAGTTCTTC. Protein: CASSDSGLADNEQFF.

The chain is built from TRBV10-3 and TRBJ2-1, with 7 positions matching TRBD2. Trimming cost V 7 bases and J 5 bases; bases outside gene matches: 8. Per the germline V gene, CDR1 is ENHRY and CDR2 is SYGVKD. This CDR3 contains 14 residues. CDR3 DNA sequence: TGTGCCATCAAATCGGGGGGAGGAGACAATGAGCAGTTCTTC. The encoded protein is CAIKSGGGDNEQFF.

This chain joins TRBV7-6 and TRBJ2-7; TRBD2 might be the D (6 bases). Trimming pared 11 bases from V and 3 bases from J, leaving 11 bases between. CDR3 length: 11 amino acids. Germline loops: CDR1 SGHVS, CDR2 FNYEAQ. The CDR3 coding sequence is TGTGCCGGAGGGGACGGCTACGAGCAGTACTTC. As protein: CAGGDGYEQYF.

The chain has TRBV27 and TRBJ2-1; D call uncertain. Germline values: CDR1 MNHEY, CDR2 SMNVEV (reference sequence). V was shortened by 3 bases and J by 0 bases, with 9 bases between the two germline ends. The CDR3 runs 15 residues. CDR3 sequence (DNA): TGTGCCAGCAGTTTCGGCGGAGTCTCCTACAATGAGCAGTTCTTC. Translated: CASSFGGVSYNEQFF.

The V and J genes are TRBV11-2 and TRBJ1-2; possible D gene TRBD1, 6 bases. The CDR3 loop spans 12 amino acids. Germline loops: CDR1 SGHAT, CDR2 FQNNGV. Trimming stripped 4 bases from V and 7 bases from J, with 10 bases between. DNA for the CDR3: TGTGCCAGCAGCTCTCGGGGGCTTGGCTACACCTTC. This gives the protein CASSSRGLGYTF.

This clone appeared a few times. V gene TRBV19 combines with J gene TRBJ2-1, with TRBD2 identical over 8 bases. The CDR3 is made up of 16 amino acids. Germline assignment: CDR1 LNHDA and CDR2 SQIVND (reference sequence). The V gene end was trimmed by 3 bases and the J gene end by 4 bases; junction bases not matched to a gene: 8. CDR3 region: CASSITAGGSYNEQFF. CDR3 in DNA: TGTGCCAGTAGTATTACGGCGGGAGGATCTTACAATGAGCAGTTCTTC. The entire variable domain, with the rest obtained from reference TRBV19 and TRBJ2-1, is as follows: DGGITQSPKYLFRKEGQNVTLSCEQNLNHDAMYWYRQDPGQGLRLIYYSQIVNDFQKGDIAEGYSVSREKKESFPLTVTSAQKNPTAFYLCASSITAGGSYNEQFFGPGTRLTVL.

In nucleotides, the CDR3 is TGTGCCAGCAGTGAAACAGGGTCCGGCACAGATACGCAGTATTTT. The encoded protein is CASSETGSGTDTQYF. This chain uses TRBV6-4 with TRBJ2-3; D perhaps matches TRBD1 (6 bases). Germline values: CDR1 MRHNA, CDR2 SNTAGT. V gave up 3 bases and J gave up 1 base, with 11 bases separating them. This CDR3 has 15 residues.

CDR3 DNA sequence: TGCGCCAGCAGCCCAGTCGATCAGGACTTACTTAACTATGGCTACACCTTC. This gives the protein CASSPVDQDLLNYGYTF. The chain is built from TRBV4-1 and TRBJ1-2; D ambiguous. From germline, CDR1 is MGHRA and CDR2 YSYEKL. Deletions cut 4 bases from V and 1 base from J, with 19 bases between. The CDR3 spans 17 residues.

The chain recombines TRBV28 with TRBJ2-3; 10 bases align to TRBD2. Germline V CDR1 and CDR2: MDHEN, SYDVKM. The CDR3 has 15 amino acids. V shed 5 bases, J shed 2 bases, and the junction held 4 bases outside the gene matches. CDR3: CASSPTSGVTDTQYF. Here the CDR3 DNA reads TGTGCCAGCAGTCCAACTAGCGGGGTCACAGATACGCAGTATTTT. The variable domain in full, with the rest retrieved from reference TRBV28 and TRBJ2-3, is DVKVTQSSRYLVKRTGEKVFLECVQDMDHENMFWYRQDPGLGLRLIYFSYDVKMKEKGDIPEGYSVSREKKERFSLILESASTNQTSMYLCASSPTSGVTDTQYFGPGTRLTVL.

The chain combines TRBV4-3 with TRBJ2-2; no clear D gene. From germline, CDR1 is LGHNA and CDR2 YSLEER. The CDR3 has 14 amino acids. With 4 bases removed from V and 4 bases from J, the gap between germline ends came to 10 bases. The CDR3 sequence is CASSPVQFTGELFF. In DNA form, the CDR3 reads TGCGCCAGCAGCCCTGTCCAATTCACCGGGGAGCTGTTTTTT.

The chain is built from TRBV4-1 and TRBJ2-7; TRBD2 agrees at 7 bases. Trimming at V came to 4 bases and at J to 3 bases, leaving 12 bases not matched to a gene. The CDR3 sequence is 16 residues long. Germline CDR1 and CDR2: MGHRA and YSYEKL. The CDR3 loop reads CASSLQAGKGLYEQYF. The CDR3 DNA is TGCGCCAGCAGCCTCCAAGCGGGAAAGGGCCTCTACGAGCAGTACTTC.

The V call is TRBV2, the J call TRBJ2-7; tentative D call: TRBD2 (7 bases). Germline CDR1 SNHLY, CDR2 FYNNEI. The CDR3 has 15 residues. The V gene lost 3 bases and the J gene lost 3 bases, with 15 bases spanning the gap. CDR3 residues: CASSEGGAGIYEQYF. For the CDR3, the DNA is TGTGCCAGCAGTGAGGGGGGGGCCGGGATCTACGAGCAGTACTTC.

The genes are TRBV7-3 and TRBJ2-5; 10 positions match TRBD2. CDR3 length: 17 residues. CDR1 and CDR2 (germline): SGHTA, FQGTGA. V trimming: 2 bases; J trimming: 4 bases; junction bases outside the gene matches: 10. In DNA form, the CDR3 reads TGTGCCAGCAGCTTATCCCCTACTAGCGGGGACGGAGAGACCCAGTACTTC. Protein product: CASSLSPTSGDGETQYF.

CDR3: CASSLAVWGWKGTEAFF. The CDR3 bases are TGCGCCAGCAGCTTGGCCGTGTGGGGCTGGAAGGGAACTGAAGCTTTCTTT. The chain is built from TRBV5-1 and TRBJ1-1; D possibly corresponds to TRBD1 (5 bases). V dropped 0 bases and J dropped 5 bases, with 20 bases sitting between them. Germline CDR1 reads SGHRS; CDR2 reads YFSETQ. CDR3 length: 17 residues.

The chain combines TRBV9 with TRBJ2-2, with TRBD2 as a possible D gene (6 bases). The CDR3 is 18 amino acids. Deletions cut 3 bases from V and 2 bases from J, with 20 bases between. Germline CDR1 reads SGDLS; CDR2 reads YYNGEE. The CDR3 protein is CASSERGLGDQNTGELFF. The CDR3 bases are TGTGCCAGCAGCGAGAGGGGACTTGGCGACCAAAACACCGGGGAGCTGTTTTTT.

V and J are TRBV12-2 and TRBJ1-5; the D call of TRBD1 is as the table states it, not checked on the DNA. TRBV12-2 is deemed a pseudogene. The CDR3 is 17 residues long. The CDR3, as DNA: TGTGCAAGTCGCTTCGACAGGGACGGCTATAGCAATCAGCCCCAGCATTTT. Amino acid sequence: CASRFDRDGYSNQPQHF.

The CDR3 region has the DNA TGTGCCAGCTCACCACGGGACACCTACGAGCAGTACTTC. It translates to CASSPRDTYEQYF. The chain uses TRBV18 and TRBJ2-7, with D possibly being TRBD1 (6 bases). V lost 1 base, J lost 2 bases, and 6 bases lay in between. From germline, CDR1 is KGHSH and CDR2 LQKENI. The CDR3 spans 13 residues.

The rearrangement uses TRBV5-6 and TRBJ2-7, with 11 bases matching TRBD2. The germline V gene has CDR1 SGHDT and CDR2 YYEEEE. The J segment lost 4 bases and the V segment lost 4 bases, leaving 10 bases of the junction unmatched. The CDR3 length is 16 residues. CDR3 sequence reads: CASSPTGGLAGYEQYF. DNA for the CDR3: TGTGCCAGCAGCCCTACCGGAGGACTAGCGGGTTACGAGCAGTACTTC.

This rearrangement joins TRBV14 to TRBJ2-7, with D perhaps matching TRBD2 (6 bases). From germline, CDR1 is SGHDN and CDR2 FVKESK. Trimming cost V 0 bases and J 6 bases, with 21 bases left between them. The CDR3 has 17 amino acids. The CDR3, as DNA: TGTGCCAGCAGCCAAGATGGTTCTGCGGGGTGGATGGGCGAGCAGTACTTC. This sequence encodes CASSQDGSAGWMGEQYF. Looking up the rest from reference TRBV14 and TRBJ2-7 gives the full variable domain: EAGVTQFPSHSVIEKGQTVTLRCDPISGHDNLYWYRRVMGKEIKFLLHFVKESKQDESGMPNNRFLAERTGGTYSTLKVQPAELEDSGVYFCASSQDGSAGWMGEQYFGPGTRLTVT.